This T cell receptor (beta chain) was documented in a study of blood T cell repertoires in COVID-19. Looking at the study overall: T cells, B-cell-depleted T cells, or PBMCs provided the cDNA or gDNA that served as material.

Some clones are missing from TCRdb's copy, which holds only in-frame ones; the method was immunoSEQ multiplex PCR. Among 270,000 or so clones listed, roughly nine tenths were seen once. CDR3 length: 15 residues. Input material: peripheral blood. The chain is built from TRBV12-2 and TRBJ2-3; the table names TRBD2, a call not compared with the DNA. TRBV12-2 is deemed a pseudogene. The source of this sequence is a woman aged 40 to 55 who had recovered from COVID-19. In DNA form, the CDR3 reads TGTGCAAGTCGCTTAGCGAGCGGAGCCCCAGATACGCAGTATTTT. Protein sequence: CASRLASGAPDTQYF.